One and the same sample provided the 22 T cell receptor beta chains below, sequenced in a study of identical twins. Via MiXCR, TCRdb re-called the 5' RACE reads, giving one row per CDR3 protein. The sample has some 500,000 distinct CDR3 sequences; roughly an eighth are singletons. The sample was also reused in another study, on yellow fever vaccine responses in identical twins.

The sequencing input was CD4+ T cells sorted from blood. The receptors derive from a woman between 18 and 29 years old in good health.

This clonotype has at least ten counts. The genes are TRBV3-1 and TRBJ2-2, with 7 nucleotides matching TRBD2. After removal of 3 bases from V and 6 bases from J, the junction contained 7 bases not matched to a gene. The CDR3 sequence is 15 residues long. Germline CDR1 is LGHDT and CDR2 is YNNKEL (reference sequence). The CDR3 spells CASSHSTSRAGELFF. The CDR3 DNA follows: TGTGCCAGCAGCCATTCGACTAGCCGGGCCGGGGAGCTGTTTTTT.

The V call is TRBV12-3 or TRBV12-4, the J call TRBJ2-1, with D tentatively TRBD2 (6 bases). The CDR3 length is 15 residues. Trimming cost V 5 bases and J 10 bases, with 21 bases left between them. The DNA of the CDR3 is TGTGCCAGCAGTCTCATTCGTGGGGACTCGGAAGAGCAGTTCTTC. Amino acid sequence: CASSLIRGDSEEQFF.

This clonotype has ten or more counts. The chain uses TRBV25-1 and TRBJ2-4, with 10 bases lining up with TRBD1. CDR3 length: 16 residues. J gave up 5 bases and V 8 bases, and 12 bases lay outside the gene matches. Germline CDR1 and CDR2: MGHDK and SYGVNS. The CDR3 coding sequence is TGTGCCAGCGAACGGCAGGGACAGGGGTTCCAAAACATTCAGTACTTC. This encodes CASERQGQGFQNIQYF.

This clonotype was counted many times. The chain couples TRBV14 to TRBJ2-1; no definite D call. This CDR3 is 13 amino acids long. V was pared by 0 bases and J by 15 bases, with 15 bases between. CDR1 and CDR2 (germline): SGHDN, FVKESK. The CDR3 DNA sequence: TGTGCCAGCAGCCAAGATCTAAATTCGGCCGGGTTCTTC. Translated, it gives CASSQDLNSAGFF.

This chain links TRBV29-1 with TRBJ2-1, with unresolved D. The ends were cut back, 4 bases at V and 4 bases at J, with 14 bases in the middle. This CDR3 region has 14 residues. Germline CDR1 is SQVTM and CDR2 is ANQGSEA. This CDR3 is CSVADPRKYNEQFF. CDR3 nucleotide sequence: TGCAGCGTTGCCGACCCCCGGAAATACAATGAGCAGTTCTTC.

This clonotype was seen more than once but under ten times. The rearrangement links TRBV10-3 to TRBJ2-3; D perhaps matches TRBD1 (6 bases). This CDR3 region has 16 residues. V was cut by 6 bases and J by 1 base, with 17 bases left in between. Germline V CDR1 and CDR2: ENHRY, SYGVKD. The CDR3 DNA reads TGTGCCATCAGACCTCAAGGGACACCTCGCACAGATACGCAGTATTTT. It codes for CAIRPQGTPRTDTQYF.

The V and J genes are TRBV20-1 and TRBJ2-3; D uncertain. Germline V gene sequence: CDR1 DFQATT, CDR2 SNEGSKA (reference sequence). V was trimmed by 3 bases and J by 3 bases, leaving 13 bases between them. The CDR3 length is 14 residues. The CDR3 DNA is TGCAGTGCTAGCCAAATCAGTAGGACAGATACGCAGTATTTT. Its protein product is CSASQISRTDTQYF.

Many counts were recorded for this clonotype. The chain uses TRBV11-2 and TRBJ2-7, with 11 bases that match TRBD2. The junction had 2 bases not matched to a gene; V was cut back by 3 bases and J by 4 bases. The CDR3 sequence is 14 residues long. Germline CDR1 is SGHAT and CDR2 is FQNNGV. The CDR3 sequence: CASSFSGGAYEQYF. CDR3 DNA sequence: TGTGCCAGCAGCTTTAGCGGGGGGGCTTACGAGCAGTACTTC.

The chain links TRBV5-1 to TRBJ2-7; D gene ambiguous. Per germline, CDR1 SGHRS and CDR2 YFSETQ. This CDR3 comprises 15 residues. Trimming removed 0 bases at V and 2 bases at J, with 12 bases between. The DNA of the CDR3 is TGCGCCAGCAGCTTGGAGGCAGCCAGCGCCTACGAGCAGTACTTC. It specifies CASSLEAASAYEQYF.

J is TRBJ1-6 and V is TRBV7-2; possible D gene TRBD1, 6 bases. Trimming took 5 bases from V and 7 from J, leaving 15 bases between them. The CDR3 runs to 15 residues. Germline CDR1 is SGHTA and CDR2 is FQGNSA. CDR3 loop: CASSLRQVSNSPLHF. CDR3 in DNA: TGTGCCAGCAGCCTACGACAGGTATCGAATTCACCCCTCCACTTT.

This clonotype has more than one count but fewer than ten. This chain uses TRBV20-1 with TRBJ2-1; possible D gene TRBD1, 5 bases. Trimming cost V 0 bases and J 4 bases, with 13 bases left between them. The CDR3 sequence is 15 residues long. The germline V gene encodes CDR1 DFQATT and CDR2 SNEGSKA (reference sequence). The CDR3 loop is CSARDGGASYNEQFF. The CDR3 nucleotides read TGCAGTGCTAGAGATGGTGGGGCTTCTTACAATGAGCAGTTCTTC.

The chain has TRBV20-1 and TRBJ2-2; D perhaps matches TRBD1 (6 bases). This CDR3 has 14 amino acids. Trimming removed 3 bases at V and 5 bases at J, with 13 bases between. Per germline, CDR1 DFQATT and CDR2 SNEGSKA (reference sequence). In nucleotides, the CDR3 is TGCAGTGCTAGTTACAGGGTGGGGACCGGGGAGCTGTTTTTT. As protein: CSASYRVGTGELFF.

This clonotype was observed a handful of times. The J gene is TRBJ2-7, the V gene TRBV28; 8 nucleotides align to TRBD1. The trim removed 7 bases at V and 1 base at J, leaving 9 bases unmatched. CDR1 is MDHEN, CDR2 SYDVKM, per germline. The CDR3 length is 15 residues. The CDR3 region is CASTATGQASYEQYF. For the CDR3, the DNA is TGTGCCAGCACCGCGACGGGACAGGCGTCCTACGAGCAGTACTTC.

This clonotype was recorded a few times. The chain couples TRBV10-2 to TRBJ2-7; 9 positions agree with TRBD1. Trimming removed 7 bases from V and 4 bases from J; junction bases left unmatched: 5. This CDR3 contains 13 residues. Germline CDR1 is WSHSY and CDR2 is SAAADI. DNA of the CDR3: TGCGCCAGCAAACCGGGACAGGGTTACGAGCAGTACTTC. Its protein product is CASKPGQGYEQYF.

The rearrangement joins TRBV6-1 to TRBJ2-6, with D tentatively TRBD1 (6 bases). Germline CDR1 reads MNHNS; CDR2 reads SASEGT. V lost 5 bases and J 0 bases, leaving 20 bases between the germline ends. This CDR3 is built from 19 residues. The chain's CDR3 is CASSPRTGILGSGANVLTF. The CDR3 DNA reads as TGTGCCAGCAGTCCACGCACAGGGATCTTAGGCTCTGGGGCCAACGTCCTGACTTTC.

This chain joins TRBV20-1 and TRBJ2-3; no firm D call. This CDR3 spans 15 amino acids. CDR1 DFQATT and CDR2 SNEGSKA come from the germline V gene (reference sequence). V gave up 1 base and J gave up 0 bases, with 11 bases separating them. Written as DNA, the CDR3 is TGCAGTGCTAGAGCGCGCCGTAAAAGCACAGATACGCAGTATTTT. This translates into CSARARRKSTDTQYF.

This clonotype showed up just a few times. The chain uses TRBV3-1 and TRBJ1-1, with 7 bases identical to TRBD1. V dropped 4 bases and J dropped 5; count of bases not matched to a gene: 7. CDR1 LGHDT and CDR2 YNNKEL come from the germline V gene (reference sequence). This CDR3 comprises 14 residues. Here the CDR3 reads CASSLRGGRTEAFF. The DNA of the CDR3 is TGTGCCAGCAGCCTCAGGGGGGGCAGGACTGAAGCTTTCTTT.

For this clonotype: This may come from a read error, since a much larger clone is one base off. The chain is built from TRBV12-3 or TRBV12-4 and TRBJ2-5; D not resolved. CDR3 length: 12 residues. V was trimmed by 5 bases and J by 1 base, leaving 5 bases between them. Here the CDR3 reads CASSGAQETQYF. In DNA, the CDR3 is TGTGCCAGCAGTGGCGCCCAAGAGACCCAGTACTTC.

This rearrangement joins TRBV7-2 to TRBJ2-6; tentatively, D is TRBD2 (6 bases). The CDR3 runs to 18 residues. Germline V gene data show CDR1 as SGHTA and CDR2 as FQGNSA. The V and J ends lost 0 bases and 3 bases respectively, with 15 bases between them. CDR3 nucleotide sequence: TGTGCCAGCAGCTTAGCGTTAGGAGGGTCGGGTGGGGCCAACGTCCTGACTTTC. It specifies CASSLALGGSGGANVLTF.

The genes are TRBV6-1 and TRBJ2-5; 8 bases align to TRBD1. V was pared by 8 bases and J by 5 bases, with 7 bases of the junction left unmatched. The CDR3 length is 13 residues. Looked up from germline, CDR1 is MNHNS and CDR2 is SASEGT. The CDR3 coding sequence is TGTGCCAGCGGCAGGACAGGGAGGGAGACCCAGTACTTC. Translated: CASGRTGRETQYF.

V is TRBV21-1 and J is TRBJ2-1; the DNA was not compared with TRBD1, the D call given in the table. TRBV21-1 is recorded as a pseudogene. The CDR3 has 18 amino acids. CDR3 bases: TGTGCCAGCACGCCGGGACAGGGTGCCCAAACGCCCTACAATGAGCAGTTCTTC. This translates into CASTPGQGAQTPYNEQFF.

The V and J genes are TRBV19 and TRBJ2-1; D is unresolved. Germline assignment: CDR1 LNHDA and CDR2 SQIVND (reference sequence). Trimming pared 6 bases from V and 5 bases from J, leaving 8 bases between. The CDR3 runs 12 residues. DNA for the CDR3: TGTGCCAGTAGGATTCGCAACAATGAGCAGTTCTTC. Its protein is CASRIRNNEQFF. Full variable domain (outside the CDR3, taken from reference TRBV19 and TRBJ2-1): DGGITQSPKYLFRKEGQNVTLSCEQNLNHDAMYWYRQDPGQGLRLIYYSQIVNDFQKGDIAEGYSVSREKKESFPLTVTSAQKNPTAFYLCASRIRNNEQFFGPGTRLTVL.